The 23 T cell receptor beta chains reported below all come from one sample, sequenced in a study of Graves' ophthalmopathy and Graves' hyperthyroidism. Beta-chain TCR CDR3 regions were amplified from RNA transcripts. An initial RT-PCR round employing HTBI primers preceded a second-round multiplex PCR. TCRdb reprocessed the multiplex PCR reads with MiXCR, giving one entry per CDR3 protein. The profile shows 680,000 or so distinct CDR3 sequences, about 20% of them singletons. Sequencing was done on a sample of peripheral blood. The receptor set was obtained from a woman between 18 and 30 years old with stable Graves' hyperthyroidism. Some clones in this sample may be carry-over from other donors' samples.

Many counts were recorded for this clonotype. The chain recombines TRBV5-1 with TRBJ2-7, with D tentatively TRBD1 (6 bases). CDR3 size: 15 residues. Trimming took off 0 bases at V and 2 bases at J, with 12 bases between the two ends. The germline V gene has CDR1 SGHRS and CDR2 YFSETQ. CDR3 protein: CASSLAMTGTYEQYF. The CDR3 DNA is TGCGCCAGCAGCTTGGCCATGACAGGCACCTACGAGCAGTACTTC.

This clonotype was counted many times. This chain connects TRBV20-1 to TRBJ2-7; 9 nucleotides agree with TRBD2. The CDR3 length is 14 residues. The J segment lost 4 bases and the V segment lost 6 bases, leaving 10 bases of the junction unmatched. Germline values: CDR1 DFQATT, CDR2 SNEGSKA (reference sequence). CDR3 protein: CSADEPGLAYEQYF. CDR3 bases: TGCAGTGCAGATGAGCCGGGACTAGCTTACGAGCAGTACTTC.

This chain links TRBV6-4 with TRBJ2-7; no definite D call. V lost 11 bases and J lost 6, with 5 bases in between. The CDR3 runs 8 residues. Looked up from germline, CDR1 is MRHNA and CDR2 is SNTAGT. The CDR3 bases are TGTGCCTTCCCCGAGCAGTACTTC. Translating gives CAFPEQYF.

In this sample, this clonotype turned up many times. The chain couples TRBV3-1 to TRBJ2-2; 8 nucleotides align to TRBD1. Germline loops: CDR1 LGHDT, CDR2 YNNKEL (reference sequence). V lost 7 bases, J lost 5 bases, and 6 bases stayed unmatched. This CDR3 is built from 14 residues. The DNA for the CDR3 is TGTGCCAGCACAGGACAGGGTATGACCGGGGAGCTGTTTTTT. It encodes CASTGQGMTGELFF.

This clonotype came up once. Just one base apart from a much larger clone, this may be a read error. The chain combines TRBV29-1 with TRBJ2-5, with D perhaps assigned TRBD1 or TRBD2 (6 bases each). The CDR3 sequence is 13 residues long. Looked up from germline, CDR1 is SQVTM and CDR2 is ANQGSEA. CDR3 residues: CGVDPRGGETQYF. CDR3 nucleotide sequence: TGCGGCGTTGACCCCAGGGGAGGAGAGACCCAGTACTTC.

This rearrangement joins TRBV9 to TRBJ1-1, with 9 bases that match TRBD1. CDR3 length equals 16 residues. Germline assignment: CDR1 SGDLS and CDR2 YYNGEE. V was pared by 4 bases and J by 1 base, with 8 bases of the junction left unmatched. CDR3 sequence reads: CASSPTGTGTNTEAFF. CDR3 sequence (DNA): TGTGCCAGCAGCCCAACCGGGACAGGGACGAACACTGAAGCTTTCTTT. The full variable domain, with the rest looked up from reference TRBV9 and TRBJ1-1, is DSGVTQTPKHLITATGQRVTLRCSPRSGDLSVYWYQQSLDQGLQFLIQYYNGEERAKGNILERFSAQQFPDLHSELNLSSLELGDSALYFCASSPTGTGTNTEAFFGQGTRLTVV.

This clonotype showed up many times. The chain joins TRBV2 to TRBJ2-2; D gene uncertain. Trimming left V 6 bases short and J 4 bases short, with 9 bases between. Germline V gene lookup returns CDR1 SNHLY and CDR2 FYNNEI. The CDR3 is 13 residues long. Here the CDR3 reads CASRRSATGELFF. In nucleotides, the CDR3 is TGTGCCAGCAGGAGAAGCGCCACCGGGGAGCTGTTTTTT.

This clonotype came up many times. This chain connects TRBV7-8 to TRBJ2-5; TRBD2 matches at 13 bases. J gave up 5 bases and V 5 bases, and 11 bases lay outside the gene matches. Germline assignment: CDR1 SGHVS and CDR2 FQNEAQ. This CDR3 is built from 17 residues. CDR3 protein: CASSHELAGGPGETQYF. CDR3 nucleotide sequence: TGTGCCAGCAGCCATGAACTAGCGGGAGGGCCTGGGGAGACCCAGTACTTC. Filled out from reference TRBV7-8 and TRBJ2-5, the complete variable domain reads GAGVSQSPRYKVAKRGQDVALRCDPISGHVSLFWYQQALGQGPEFLTYFQNEAQLDKSGLPSDRFFAERPEGSVSTLKIQRTQQEDSAVYLCASSHELAGGPGETQYFGPGTRLLVL.

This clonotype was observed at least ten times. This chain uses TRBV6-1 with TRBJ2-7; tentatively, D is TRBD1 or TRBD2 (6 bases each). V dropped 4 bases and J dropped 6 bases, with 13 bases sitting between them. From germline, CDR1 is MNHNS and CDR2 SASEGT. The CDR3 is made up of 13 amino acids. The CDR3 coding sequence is TGTGCCAGCAGTGTCGGGGGCATAGGCGAGCAGTACTTC. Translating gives CASSVGGIGEQYF.

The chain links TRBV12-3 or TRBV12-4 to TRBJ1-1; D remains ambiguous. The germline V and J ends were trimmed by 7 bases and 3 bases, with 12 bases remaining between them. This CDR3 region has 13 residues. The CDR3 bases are TGTGCCAGCAATCCGGACGGCTACACTGAAGCTTTCTTT. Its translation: CASNPDGYTEAFF.

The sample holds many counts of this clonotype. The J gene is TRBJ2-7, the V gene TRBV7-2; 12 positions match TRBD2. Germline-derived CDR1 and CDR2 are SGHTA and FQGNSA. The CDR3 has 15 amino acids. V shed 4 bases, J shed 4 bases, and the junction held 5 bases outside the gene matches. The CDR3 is CASSSTSGSWYEQYF. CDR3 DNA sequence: TGTGCCAGCAGCTCGACTAGCGGGAGTTGGTACGAGCAGTACTTC.

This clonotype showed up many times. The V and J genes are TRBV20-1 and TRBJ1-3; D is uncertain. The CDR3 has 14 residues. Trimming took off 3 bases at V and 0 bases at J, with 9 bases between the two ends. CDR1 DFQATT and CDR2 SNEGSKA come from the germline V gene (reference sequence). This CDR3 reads CSASSRASGNTIYF. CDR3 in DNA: TGCAGTGCTAGTTCGAGAGCCTCTGGAAACACCATATATTTT.

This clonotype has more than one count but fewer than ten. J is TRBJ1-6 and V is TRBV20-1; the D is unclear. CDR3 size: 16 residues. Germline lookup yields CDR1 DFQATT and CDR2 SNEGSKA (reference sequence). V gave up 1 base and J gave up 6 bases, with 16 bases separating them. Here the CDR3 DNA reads TGCAGTGCTAGAGGTCGGTCCACAACGGGTAATTCACCCCTCCACTTT. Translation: CSARGRSTTGNSPLHF.

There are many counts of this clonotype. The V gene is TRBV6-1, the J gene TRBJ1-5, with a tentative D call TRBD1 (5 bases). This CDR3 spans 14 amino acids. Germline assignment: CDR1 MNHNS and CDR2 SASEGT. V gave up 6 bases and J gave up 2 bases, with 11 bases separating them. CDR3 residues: CASSMRDGNQPQHF. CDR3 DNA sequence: TGTGCCAGCAGCATGAGGGACGGCAATCAGCCCCAGCATTTT.

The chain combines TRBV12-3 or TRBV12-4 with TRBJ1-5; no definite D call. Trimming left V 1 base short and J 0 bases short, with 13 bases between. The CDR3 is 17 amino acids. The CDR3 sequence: CASSLGRRVLSNQPQHF. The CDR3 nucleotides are TGTGCCAGCAGTTTAGGTAGGAGGGTGCTTAGCAATCAGCCCCAGCATTTT.

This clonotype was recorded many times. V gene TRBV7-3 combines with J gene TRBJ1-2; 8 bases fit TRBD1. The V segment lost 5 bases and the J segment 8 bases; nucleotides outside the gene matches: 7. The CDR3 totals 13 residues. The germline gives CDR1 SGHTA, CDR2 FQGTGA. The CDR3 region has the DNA TGTGCCAGCAGCACACAGGGGGTTGGGGGCTACACCTTC. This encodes CASSTQGVGGYTF.

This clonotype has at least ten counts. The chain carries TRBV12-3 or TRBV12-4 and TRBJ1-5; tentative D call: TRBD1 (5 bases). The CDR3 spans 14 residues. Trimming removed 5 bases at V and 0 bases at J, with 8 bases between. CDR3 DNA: TGTGCCAGCAGTAAAGACAGTAGCAATCAGCCCCAGCATTTT. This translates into CASSKDSSNQPQHF.

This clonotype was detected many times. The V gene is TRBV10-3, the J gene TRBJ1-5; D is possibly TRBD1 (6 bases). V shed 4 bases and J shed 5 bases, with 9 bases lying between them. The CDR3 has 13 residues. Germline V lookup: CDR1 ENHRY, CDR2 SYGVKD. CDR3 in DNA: TGTGCCATCAGTGGACCAGGGGATCAGCCCCAGCATTTT. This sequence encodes CAISGPGDQPQHF.

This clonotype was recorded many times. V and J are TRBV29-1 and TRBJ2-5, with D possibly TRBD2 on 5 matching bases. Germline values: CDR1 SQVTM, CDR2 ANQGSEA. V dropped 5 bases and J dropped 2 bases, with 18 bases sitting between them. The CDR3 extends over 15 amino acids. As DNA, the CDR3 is TGCAGCGTTCAAAGGCAGGAAAGAGGGCAAGAGACCCAGTACTTC. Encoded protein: CSVQRQERGQETQYF.

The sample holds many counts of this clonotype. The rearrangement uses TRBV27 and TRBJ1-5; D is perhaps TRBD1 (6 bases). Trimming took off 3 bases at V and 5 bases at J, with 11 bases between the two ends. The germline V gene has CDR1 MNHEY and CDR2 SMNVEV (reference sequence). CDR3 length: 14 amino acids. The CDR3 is CASSFGGPDQPQHF. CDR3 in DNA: TGTGCCAGCAGTTTCGGGGGGCCTGATCAGCCCCAGCATTTT.

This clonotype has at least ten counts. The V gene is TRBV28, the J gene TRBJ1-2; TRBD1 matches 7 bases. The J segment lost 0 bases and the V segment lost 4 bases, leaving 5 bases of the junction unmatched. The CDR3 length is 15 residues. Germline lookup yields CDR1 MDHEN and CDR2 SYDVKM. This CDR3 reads CASSSQGTSNYGYTF. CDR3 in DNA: TGTGCCAGCAGTTCACAGGGGACCTCTAACTATGGCTACACCTTC.

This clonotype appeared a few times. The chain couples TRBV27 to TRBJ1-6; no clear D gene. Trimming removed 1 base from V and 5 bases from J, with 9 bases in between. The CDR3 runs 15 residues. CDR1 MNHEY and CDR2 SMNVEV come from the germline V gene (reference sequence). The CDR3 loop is CASSLFRTNNSPLHF. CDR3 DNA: TGTGCCAGCAGTTTATTTCGGACCAATAATTCACCCCTCCACTTT.

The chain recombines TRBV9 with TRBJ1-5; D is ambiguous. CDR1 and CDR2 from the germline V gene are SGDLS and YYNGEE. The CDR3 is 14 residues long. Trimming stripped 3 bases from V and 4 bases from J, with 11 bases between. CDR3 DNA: TGTGCCAGCAGCGATTCGACACAAAATCAGCCCCAGCATTTT. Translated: CASSDSTQNQPQHF. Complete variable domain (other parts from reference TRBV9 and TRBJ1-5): DSGVTQTPKHLITATGQRVTLRCSPRSGDLSVYWYQQSLDQGLQFLIQYYNGEERAKGNILERFSAQQFPDLHSELNLSSLELGDSALYFCASSDSTQNQPQHFGDGTRLSIL.